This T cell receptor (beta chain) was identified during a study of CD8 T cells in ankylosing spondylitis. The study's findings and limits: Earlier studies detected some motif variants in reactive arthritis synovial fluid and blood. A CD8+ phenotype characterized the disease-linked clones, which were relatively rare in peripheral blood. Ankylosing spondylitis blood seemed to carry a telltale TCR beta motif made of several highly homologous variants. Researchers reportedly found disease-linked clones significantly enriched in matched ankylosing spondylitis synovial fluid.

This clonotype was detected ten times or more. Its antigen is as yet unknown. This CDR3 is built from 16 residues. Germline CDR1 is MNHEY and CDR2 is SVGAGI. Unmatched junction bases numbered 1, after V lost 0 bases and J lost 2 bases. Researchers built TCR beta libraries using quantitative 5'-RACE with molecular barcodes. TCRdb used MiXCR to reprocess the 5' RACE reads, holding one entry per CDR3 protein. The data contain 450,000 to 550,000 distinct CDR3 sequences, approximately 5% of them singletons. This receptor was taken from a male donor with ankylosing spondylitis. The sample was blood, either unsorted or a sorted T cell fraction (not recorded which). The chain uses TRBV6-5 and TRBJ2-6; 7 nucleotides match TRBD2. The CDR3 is CASSYSGGAGANVLTF. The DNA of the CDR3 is TGTGCCAGCAGTTACTCGGGAGGGGCTGGGGCCAACGTCCTGACTTTC.